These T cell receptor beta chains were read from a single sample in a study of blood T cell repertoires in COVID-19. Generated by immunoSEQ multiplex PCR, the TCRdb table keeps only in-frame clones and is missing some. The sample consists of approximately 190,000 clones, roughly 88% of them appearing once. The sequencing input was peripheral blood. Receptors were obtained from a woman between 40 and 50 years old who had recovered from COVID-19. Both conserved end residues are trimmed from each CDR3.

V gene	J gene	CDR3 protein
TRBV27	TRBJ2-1	ASLPGHGSGEQF
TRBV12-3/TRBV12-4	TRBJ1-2	ASKQQGAYGYT
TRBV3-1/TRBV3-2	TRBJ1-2	ASSQDYSYGYT
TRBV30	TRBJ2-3	ACRTSDVDTQY
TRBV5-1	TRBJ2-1	ASRGAGTGVNEQF
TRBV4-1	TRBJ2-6	ASSQTDRTYSGANVLT
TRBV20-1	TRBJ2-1	SASRTSGRAYNEQF
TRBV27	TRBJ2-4	ASSPSGGAKNIQY
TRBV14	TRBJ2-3	ASSPAGTGGSTQY
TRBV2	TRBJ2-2	ASEPRGARGGELF
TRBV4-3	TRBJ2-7	ASSPETGFLYEQY
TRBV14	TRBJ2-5	ASSQDRGQLETQY
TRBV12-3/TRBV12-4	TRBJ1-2	ASSTGTDYGYT
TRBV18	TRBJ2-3	ASSPSSGDTQY
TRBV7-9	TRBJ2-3	ASSLQLGTHTQY
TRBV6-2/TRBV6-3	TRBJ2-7	ASSYPLGGSSYEQY
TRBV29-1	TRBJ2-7	SAEMQDYEQY
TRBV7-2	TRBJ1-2	ASSFAGQGGKADGYT
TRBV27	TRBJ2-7	ASSERFSYEQY
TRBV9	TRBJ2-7	ASSPLRSTYEQY
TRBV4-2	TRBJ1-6	ASSQATGLSSPLH
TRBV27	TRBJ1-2	ASSWGQGTYGYT
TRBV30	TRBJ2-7	AWSVGSGIVYEQY
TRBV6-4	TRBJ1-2	ASRARQGAGGYT
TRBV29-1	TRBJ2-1	SVGAGALRYNEQF
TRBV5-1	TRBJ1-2	ASSLVDRGSYGYT
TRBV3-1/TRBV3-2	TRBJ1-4	ASSQVWGGNEKLF
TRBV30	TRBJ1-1	AWRIQGNEAF
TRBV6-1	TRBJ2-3	ASSEVGVAGSSDTQY
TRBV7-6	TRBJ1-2	ASSLVGGGITNYGYT
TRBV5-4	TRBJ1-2	ASSLETGSDYGYT
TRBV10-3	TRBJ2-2	AISEGQGVTGELF
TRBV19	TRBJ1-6	ASRAGTAYNSPLH
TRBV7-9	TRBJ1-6	ASSPDGENSPLH
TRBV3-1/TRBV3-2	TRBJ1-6	ASSQEASVSPLH
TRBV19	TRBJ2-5	ASSIRWGDLFQETQY
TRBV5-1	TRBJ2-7	ASSVGVGPGEQY
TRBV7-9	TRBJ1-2	ASSFPTGGLASPYGYT
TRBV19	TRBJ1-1	ASSYPGGNTEAF
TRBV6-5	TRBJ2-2	ASKIGNTGELF
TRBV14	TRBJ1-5	ASSQGPGQGEGQPQH